Below, one TCR beta chain is given with its context. Its matching antigen is unknown. This sample is part of a study of blood T cells in healthy people across ages. Study results and caveats: Higher naive T cell percentage went strongly together with higher TCR beta diversity. Whereas aged donors had fewer naive CD4+ cells, long-lived donors had more of them and higher diversity.

V trimming: 2 bases; J trimming: 0 bases; junction bases outside the gene matches: 6. This CDR3 comprises 18 residues. The germline V gene encodes CDR1 MNHNS and CDR2 SASEGT. Through a sample-barcoded 5' primer and a J-beta primer mix, a second PCR was run for roughly 6 to 11 cycles. TCRdb passed the 5' RACE reads through MiXCR, listing each CDR3 protein once. The sample lists approximately 690,000 distinct CDR3 sequences; approximately 50% were seen once. The source material was blood. The sequence derives from a man aged 60 to 69 in good health. The J gene is TRBJ2-3, the V gene TRBV6-1; 12 nucleotides line up with TRBD2. The CDR3 sequence: CASSEKPGLAGSTDTQYF. Written as DNA, the CDR3 is TGTGCCAGCAGTGAAAAACCGGGACTAGCGGGTAGCACAGATACGCAGTATTTT.